This note documents a single T cell receptor (beta chain) sequence. The data belong to a study of blood T cells in healthy people across ages. Alongside a J-beta primer mix, a sample-barcoded 5' primer served in a second PCR lasting about 6 to 12 cycles. TCRdb passed the 5' RACE reads through MiXCR, listing each CDR3 protein once. The sample contains 1.6 million or so distinct CDR3 sequences, around 36% of which appear only once. This CDR3 is built from 16 residues. The V gene lost 5 bases and the J gene lost 4 bases, with 20 bases spanning the gap. CDR1 is SEHNR, CDR2 FQNEAQ, per germline (reference sequence).

The gene calls are TRBV7-9 and TRBJ2-5, with D tentatively TRBD2 (5 bases). The clonotype was recovered from a woman aged 25 to 39 in good health. The material sequenced was blood. CDR3 in amino acids: CASSQSRGERRETQYF. The CDR3 DNA sequence: TGTGCCAGCAGCCAATCCCGGGGAGAAAGGAGAGAGACCCAGTACTTC.